Each of the 11 T cell receptor beta chains below was sequenced from the same sample in a study of cytomegalovirus exposure and HLA in healthy donors. The PCR contained 60 Vbeta and 13 Jbeta primers. This table comes from immunoSEQ multiplex PCR, and its TCRdb copy is limited to in-frame clones, with some not included. The sample lists some 140,000 clones; 77% were seen once. Sample: PBMCs. Every receptor here comes from a man aged 25 to 40 in good health and CMV-seronegative.

This chain joins TRBV6-5 and TRBJ2-7; 8 nucleotides match TRBD2. J lost 5 bases, V lost 0 bases, and 9 bases had no gene match. The CDR3 is 16 amino acids. Germline assignment: CDR1 MNHEY and CDR2 SVGAGI. This CDR3 reads CASSYSGGAGEHEQYF. The DNA for the CDR3 is TGTGCCAGCAGTTACTCTGGGGGAGCGGGAGAACACGAGCAGTACTTC.

The chain is built from TRBV6-5 and TRBJ1-2, with a weak D call TRBD1 (5 bases). CDR1 and CDR2 from the germline V gene are MNHEY and SVGAGI. Trimming removed 8 bases from V and 2 bases from J, with 15 bases in between. This CDR3 has 14 amino acids. CDR3 sequence: CASAKGRGNYGYTF. The CDR3 DNA is TGTGCCAGCGCTAAAGGGAGGGGAAACTATGGCTACACCTTC.

The rearrangement links TRBV19 to TRBJ2-1, with TRBD2 as a possible D gene (5 bases). Trimming shortened V by 6 bases and J by 3 bases, and 18 bases separated the two germline ends. This CDR3 spans 16 amino acids. The germline V gene encodes CDR1 LNHDA and CDR2 SQIVND (reference sequence). The CDR3 loop reads CASRGSQLGYYNEQFF. The CDR3 DNA reads TGTGCCAGTAGAGGGAGCCAGTTGGGCTACTACAATGAGCAGTTCTTC.

The chain uses TRBV11-2 and TRBJ2-7; TRBD2 matches 8 bases. The junction had 3 bases not matched to a gene; V was cut back by 2 bases and J by 3 bases. This CDR3 is built from 14 residues. Per the germline V gene, CDR1 is SGHAT and CDR2 is FQNNGV. This chain's CDR3 is CASSLLAGLYEQYF. The DNA for the CDR3 is TGTGCCAGCAGCTTACTAGCGGGCCTCTACGAGCAGTACTTC.

This chain links TRBV9 with TRBJ1-1, with TRBD1 as a possible D gene (5 bases). The V end lost 3 bases, the J end lost 2 bases, and 14 bases lay between the germline ends. CDR3 length: 15 residues. Germline loops: CDR1 SGDLS, CDR2 YYNGEE. The CDR3 sequence is CASSDSGRANTEAFF. In DNA, the CDR3 is TGTGCCAGCAGCGACTCGGGCAGGGCCAACACTGAAGCTTTCTTT.

In its sample, this clone was seen once. V usage is TRBV5-1 and J usage is TRBJ1-2; 8 bases match TRBD1. Trimming took 3 bases from V and 6 from J; bases not matched to a gene: 7. This CDR3 is built from 14 residues. Germline V lookup: CDR1 SGHRS, CDR2 YFSETQ. CDR3 DNA sequence: TGCGCCAGCAGCTCAGGACAGGGCGGAGATGGCTACACCTTC. Protein product: CASSSGQGGDGYTF.

The rearrangement joins TRBV7-9 to TRBJ1-2; TRBD1 is a possible D gene (5 bases). This CDR3 is built from 12 residues. CDR1 and CDR2 (germline): SEHNR, FQNEAQ (reference sequence). The V gene lost 5 bases and the J gene lost 6 bases, with 10 bases spanning the gap. The CDR3 sequence: CASSIRGDGYTF. The CDR3 DNA reads as TGTGCCAGCAGCATCCGGGGGGATGGCTACACCTTC.

Regarding this clone: Other nucleotide sequences from this sample produce the same CDR3. This chain links TRBV9 with TRBJ2-5, with TRBD2 identical over 7 bases. J gave up 1 base and V 0 bases, and 3 bases lay outside the gene matches. The CDR3 has 15 amino acids. Germline CDR1 and CDR2: SGDLS and YYNGEE. CDR3 in DNA: TGTGCCAGCAGCGTAGCCCCTAGCGGCCAAGAGACCCAGTACTTC. Translating it yields CASSVAPSGQETQYF. Variable domain in full (rest from reference TRBV9 and TRBJ2-5): DSGVTQTPKHLITATGQRVTLRCSPRSGDLSVYWYQQSLDQGLQFLIQYYNGEERAKGNILERFSAQQFPDLHSELNLSSLELGDSALYFCASSVAPSGQETQYFGPGTRLLVL.

The V gene is TRBV28, the J gene TRBJ1-5, with 9 bases lining up with TRBD1. The ends lost 3 bases at V and 6 bases at J; junction bases unmatched: 6. CDR1 and CDR2 (germline): MDHEN, SYDVKM. The CDR3 runs 15 residues. The CDR3 spells CASSLTGQGIQPQHF. The CDR3 DNA sequence: TGTGCCAGCAGTTTGACCGGACAGGGGATTCAGCCCCAGCATTTT. Full variable domain (rest looked up from reference TRBV28 and TRBJ1-5): DVKVTQSSRYLVKRTGEKVFLECVQDMDHENMFWYRQDPGLGLRLIYFSYDVKMKEKGDIPEGYSVSREKKERFSLILESASTNQTSMYLCASSLTGQGIQPQHFGDGTRLSIL.

This rearrangement joins TRBV19 to TRBJ2-3; perhaps TRBD2 as D (6 bases). CDR1 is LNHDA, CDR2 SQIVND, per germline (reference sequence). The CDR3 runs 16 residues. Trimming removed 5 bases from V and 3 bases from J, with 18 bases in between. The CDR3 sequence: CASSSLGGKRTDTQYF. The CDR3 DNA reads as TGTGCCAGTAGTTCCCTCGGCGGGAAACGGACAGATACGCAGTATTTT. Looking up the rest from reference TRBV19 and TRBJ2-3 gives the full variable domain: DGGITQSPKYLFRKEGQNVTLSCEQNLNHDAMYWYRQDPGQGLRLIYYSQIVNDFQKGDIAEGYSVSREKKESFPLTVTSAQKNPTAFYLCASSSLGGKRTDTQYFGPGTRLTVL.

In this sample, this clone turned up a few times. This chain joins TRBV7-6 and TRBJ2-1; 7 bases align to TRBD2. CDR1 and CDR2 (germline): SGHVS, FNYEAQ. CDR3 length equals 16 residues. The ends lost 5 bases at V and 0 bases at J; junction bases unmatched: 7. The CDR3 protein is CASSQPRGSSYNEQFF. The CDR3 DNA follows: TGTGCCAGCAGCCAACCCCGCGGGAGCTCCTACAATGAGCAGTTCTTC. The full variable domain, rest sourced from reference TRBV7-6 and TRBJ2-1, is GAGVSQSPRYKVTKRGQDVALRCDPISGHVSLYWYRQALGQGPEFLTYFNYEAQQDKSGLPNDRFSAERPEGSISTLTIQRTEQRDSAMYRCASSQPRGSSYNEQFFGPGTRLTVL.